At least ten counts were recorded for the clone carrying this T cell receptor (beta chain). This entry belongs to a study of T-cell reconstitution after alpha-beta-depleted transplantation in children. Using unique molecular identifiers, the investigators prepared the TCRbeta library. Using its own MiXCR run on the PCR reads, TCRdb lists one record per CDR3 protein. The table has some 4,200 distinct CDR3 sequences, roughly 19% seen once. The TCR originated in a male patient aged 2-10 years who had a stem cell transplant for acute lymphoblastic leukemia, so the T cells may come from the graft donor. The specimen was PBMCs, mostly from graft donor cells, collected 180 days after TCRalphabeta/CD19-depleted stem cell transplant.

DNA of the CDR3: TGTGCCAGCAGCTCAGCCCCGCTGGGGGTAGCGGGGTCTCGTAATGAGCAGTTCTTC. Translation gives CASSSAPLGVAGSRNEQFF. The rearrangement joins TRBV11-1 to TRBJ2-1, with TRBD2 identical over 8 bases. Per germline, CDR1 SGHAT and CDR2 FQDESV (reference sequence). This CDR3 has 19 residues. The V segment lost 4 bases and the J segment 7 bases; nucleotides outside the gene matches: 21. Full variable domain (rest looked up from reference TRBV11-1 and TRBJ2-1): EAEVAQSPRYKITEKSQAVAFWCDPISGHATLYWYRQILGQGPELLVQFQDESVVDDSQLPKDRFSAERLKGVDSTLKIQPAELGDSAMYLCASSSAPLGVAGSRNEQFFGPGTRLTVL.